The present TCR beta chain was sequenced within a study of shared T cell receptors in the human thymus. This clone was detected only once. Clones were read by immunoSEQ multiplex PCR, and TCRdb kept only the in-frame ones, dropping some. Of about 730,000 clones in the sample, approximately 83% were seen once. The germline gives CDR1 MNHEY, CDR2 SVGAGI. The CDR3 is made up of 13 amino acids. Trimming took 6 bases from V and 7 from J, leaving 15 bases between them. The same data also went into a second study, on human thymus T cells. That paper notes: Corrective cardiac operations yielded the resected thymus tissue. Blood and thymic repertoires both appeared biased in V and J gene usage. Related work found strong thymic repertoire overlap between unrelated individuals.

Input material: thymocytes. The rearrangement uses TRBV6-5 and TRBJ1-2, with D possibly being TRBD1 (6 bases). The receptor's source is a girl under two years old with a congenital heart defect. As DNA, the CDR3 is TGTGCCAGCAGCCGGGACATCAATTCTGGCTACACCTTC. The encoded protein is CASSRDINSGYTF.